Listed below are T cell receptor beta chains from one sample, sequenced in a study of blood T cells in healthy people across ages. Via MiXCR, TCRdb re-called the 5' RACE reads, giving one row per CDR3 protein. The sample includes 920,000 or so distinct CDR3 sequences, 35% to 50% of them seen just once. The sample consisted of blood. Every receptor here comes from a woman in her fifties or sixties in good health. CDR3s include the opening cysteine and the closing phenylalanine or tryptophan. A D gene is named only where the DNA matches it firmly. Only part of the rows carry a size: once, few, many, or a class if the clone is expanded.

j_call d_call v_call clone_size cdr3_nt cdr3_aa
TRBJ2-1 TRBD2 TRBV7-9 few TGTGCCAGCAGCTCCGAATCCTCCGGGACTAGTTACAATGAGCAGTTCTTC CASSSESSGTSYNEQFF
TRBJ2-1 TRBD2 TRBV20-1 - TGCAGTGCTCGAAAGGCTAGCGGGAGTCCTCATGAGCAGTTCTTC CSARKASGSPHEQFF
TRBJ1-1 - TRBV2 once TGTGCCAGCCACTCCCGGGACACTGAAGCTTTCTTT CASHSRDTEAFF
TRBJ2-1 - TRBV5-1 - TGCGCCAGCAGCTTGGGAGCAGGGGTCGCTGGGTTCTACAATGAGCAGTTCTTC CASSLGAGVAGFYNEQFF
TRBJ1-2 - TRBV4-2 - TGTGCCAGCAGCCAGAGCCCCTATGGCTACACCTTC CASSQSPYGYTF
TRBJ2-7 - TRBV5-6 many TGTGCCAGCAGCTTGCGGACCTACGAGCAGTACTTC CASSLRTYEQYF
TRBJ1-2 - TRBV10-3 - TGTGCCATCAATTCCGGGACGCCGAATAGGGGCTACACCTTC CAINSGTPNRGYTF
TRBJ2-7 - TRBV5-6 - TGTGCCAGCAGCTTGGACAGGGCGGGCGAGCAGTACTTC CASSLDRAGEQYF
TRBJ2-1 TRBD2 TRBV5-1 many TGTGCCAGCAGCCTGACTAGCGGTAATGAGCAGTTCTTC CASSLTSGNEQFF
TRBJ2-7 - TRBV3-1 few TGTGCCAGCAGCCATCAAGGTCTAGACGAGCAGTACTTC CASSHQGLDEQYF
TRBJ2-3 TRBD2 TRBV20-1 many TGCAGTGCCCGACTAGGACTAGCGGACACAGATACGCAGTATTTT CSARLGLADTDTQYF
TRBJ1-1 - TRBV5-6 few TGTGCCAGCAGCTTGCTGGCGTTCGGGAACACTGAAGCTTTCTTT CASSLLAFGNTEAFF
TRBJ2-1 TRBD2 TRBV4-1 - TGCGCCAGCAGCCAAGCTCTAGCGGCAATCTACAATGAGCAGTTCTTC CASSQALAAIYNEQFF
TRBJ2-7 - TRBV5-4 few TGTGCCAGCAGCCAGGGCAGGAATTCCTACGAGCAGTACTTC CASSQGRNSYEQYF
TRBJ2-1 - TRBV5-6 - TGTGCCAGCAGCCTCGCGGGCCCACGCGATGAGCAGTTCTTC CASSLAGPRDEQFF
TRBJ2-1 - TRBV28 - TGTGCCAGCAGACCCAGGACCCCCCACAATGAGCAGTTCTTC CASRPRTPHNEQFF
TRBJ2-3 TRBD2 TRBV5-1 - TGCGCCAGCAGCCTACTGACTAGCGGGTCGTCCACAGATACGCAGTATTTT CASSLLTSGSSTDTQYF
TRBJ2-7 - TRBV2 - TGTGCCAGCAGGGCAACAGGAGACCCACTCTACGAGCAGTACTTC CASRATGDPLYEQYF
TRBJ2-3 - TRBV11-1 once TGTGCCAGCAGCTTATCGGCCGTCCCGTCCACAGATACGCAGTATTTT CASSLSAVPSTDTQYF
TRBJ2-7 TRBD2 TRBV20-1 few TGCAGTGCTGCCCCTGTTCCGGAGGGGAGGGCCTACGAGCAGTACTTC CSAAPVPEGRAYEQYF
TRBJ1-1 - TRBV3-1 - TGTGCCAGCAGCCTAAAAAGACAGAACACTGAAGCTTTCTTT CASSLKRQNTEAFF
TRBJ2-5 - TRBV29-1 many TGCAGCGTTGGGACAGCCCTCGAGACCCAGTACTTC CSVGTALETQYF
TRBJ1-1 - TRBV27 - TGTGCCAGCAGTTTCCACAGACTGAACACTGAAGCTTTCTTT CASSFHRLNTEAFF
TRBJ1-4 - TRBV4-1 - TGCGCCAGCAGCCAAGATGGGACCGGTAATGAAAAACTGTTTTTT CASSQDGTGNEKLFF
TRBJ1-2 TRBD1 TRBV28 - TGTGCCAGCAGTTTTAACAAGGGGGCTCACTATGGCTACACCTTC CASSFNKGAHYGYTF
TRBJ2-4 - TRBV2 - TGTGCCAGCATAGGAGCATTCAAAAACATTCAGTACTTC CASIGAFKNIQYF
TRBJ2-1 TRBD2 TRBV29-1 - TGCAGTGCCGTCGGTGGGACTAGTGGTCTCTGGGTGCAGTTCTTC CSAVGGTSGLWVQFF
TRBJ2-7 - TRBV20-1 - TGCAGTGCTAGAGAACAGGGCCTAAGCTCCTACGAGCAGTACTTC CSAREQGLSSYEQYF
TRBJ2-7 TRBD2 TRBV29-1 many TGCAGCGTGACTAGCGGTGCCTACGAGCAGTACTTC CSVTSGAYEQYF
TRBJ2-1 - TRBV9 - TGTGCCAGCAGCCCACGGGAGTCGGTCTACAATGAGCAGTTCTTC CASSPRESVYNEQFF
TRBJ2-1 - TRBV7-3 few TGTGCCAGCAGCAAACTTGGGACTGAGCAGTTCTTC CASSKLGTEQFF